The clone carrying this T cell receptor beta chain was seen more than once but under ten times. This sample was taken from a study of response to subunit inactivated influenza vaccine. The J segment lost 10 bases and the V segment lost 9 bases, leaving 20 bases of the junction unmatched. The CDR3 consists of 15 residues. Looked up from germline, CDR1 is MNHNS and CDR2 is SASEGT. TCRdb reanalysed the RT-PCR reads using MiXCR and keeps one entry per CDR3 protein. The repertoire has 500,000 or so distinct CDR3 sequences, approximately 17% of them found once; the top ten carry over 2.5%. The rearrangement uses TRBV6-1 and TRBJ1-1; 7 bases match TRBD1. Sequenced material: CD4+ T cells sorted from PBMCs, taken around 2 years after vaccination. The sequence derives from a man aged 45-69 years who received an inactivated influenza vaccine. CDR3 DNA: TGTGCCAGTTTGAAGAGGACAGGTCTACTGAACGGAGCTTTCTTT. Translated, it gives CASLKRTGLLNGAFF.